The next 16 T cell receptor beta chains were all read from a single sample in a study of T cells expressing NK-cell markers. From its re-call of the 5' RACE reads, TCRdb lists each CDR3 protein once, without DNA. In all, the sample yields roughly 420,000 distinct CDR3 sequences. The sequenced sample was blood T cells: a sorted CD56 or NKG2C T cell subset, CD4+ or CD8+ T cells, or bulk PBMC T cells (not recorded which). Every receptor here comes from a woman aged 18-70 years in good health.

The chain joins TRBV11-2 to TRBJ2-3; TCRdb designates TRBD2, a call that cannot be tested without DNA. Looked up from germline, CDR1 is SGHAT and CDR2 is FQNNGV. The CDR3 loop spans 16 amino acids. The CDR3 region is CASSPLAGGLSDTQYF.

The chain's CDR3 is CAWSVSAGELFF. This sequence joins TRBV30 and TRBJ2-2. This CDR3 contains 12 residues. In germline, CDR1 is GTSNPN, CDR2 SVGIG (reference sequence).

The chain combines TRBV3-1 with TRBJ2-3; the TRBD2 assignment by TCRdb is unverifiable without DNA. This CDR3 has 15 residues. Germline V gene lookup returns CDR1 LGHDT and CDR2 YNNKEL (reference sequence). CDR3 residues: CASSHGTKSSDTQYF.

This CDR3 is CASSPDRGPGGAFF. The V and J genes are TRBV27 and TRBJ1-1; the TRBD1 assignment by TCRdb is unverifiable without DNA. Germline CDR1 MNHEY, CDR2 SMNVEV (reference sequence). There are 14 residues in the CDR3.

This sequence joins TRBV3-1 and TRBJ2-1; TCRdb proposes TRBD2, but this gene call is untestable without DNA. This CDR3 is built from 16 residues. Germline lookup yields CDR1 LGHDT and CDR2 YNNKEL (reference sequence). CDR3 protein: CASSQVTSGYNNEQFF.

CDR3 residues: CSADGGRGTNEQFF. V usage is TRBV29-1 and J usage is TRBJ2-1; absent DNA, TCRdb's TRBD1 call cannot be checked. From germline, CDR1 is SQVTM and CDR2 ANQGSEA. This CDR3 comprises 14 residues.

The chain combines TRBV2 with TRBJ1-4; the D call from TCRdb, TRBD1, cannot be confirmed without DNA. This CDR3 contains 16 residues. Germline V gives CDR1 SNHLY, CDR2 FYNNEI. The CDR3 here is CASSRQTGTANEKLFF.

The genes are TRBV12-3 or TRBV12-4 and TRBJ1-1; as DNA is missing, the TRBD1 call by TCRdb cannot be tested. The CDR3 covers 13 residues. The chain's CDR3 is CASRKTENTEAFF.

The chain employs TRBV10-3 and TRBJ2-3. The germline CDR1 and CDR2 sequences are ENHRY and SYGVKD. The CDR3 length is 11 residues. The CDR3 loop is CATASTDTQYF.

The chain uses TRBV7-3 and TRBJ2-1. Germline-derived CDR1 and CDR2 are SGHTA and FQGTGA. CDR3 length: 15 amino acids. The CDR3 reads CASSLMAVSYNEQFF. The full variable domain, completed using reference TRBV7-3 and TRBJ2-1, is GAGVSQTPSNKVTEKGKYVELRCDPISGHTALYWYRQSLGQGPEFLIYFQGTGAADDSGLPNDRFFAVRPEGSVSTLKIQRTERGDSAVYLCASSLMAVSYNEQFFGPGTRLTVL.

This chain connects TRBV7-9 to TRBJ2-7; TCRdb indicates TRBD1, and absent DNA this call remains unverified. The germline gives CDR1 SEHNR, CDR2 FQNEAQ (reference sequence). This CDR3 spans 14 amino acids. The CDR3: CASSFGHTGDEQYF.

The chain joins TRBV28 to TRBJ2-1; TCRdb outputs TRBD2, but without DNA this stays unchecked. The CDR3 runs to 19 residues. Germline assignment: CDR1 MDHEN and CDR2 SYDVKM. The CDR3 sequence is CASSLPGLAGGRTYNEQFF.

The rearrangement links TRBV9 to TRBJ2-3; TCRdb lists TRBD2, though no DNA is available to test this call. Per the germline V gene, CDR1 is SGDLS and CDR2 is YYNGEE. This CDR3 region has 17 residues. CDR3 amino acids: CASSPRSLAGGTDTQYF. Full variable domain (outside the CDR3, taken from reference TRBV9 and TRBJ2-3): DSGVTQTPKHLITATGQRVTLRCSPRSGDLSVYWYQQSLDQGLQFLIQYYNGEERAKGNILERFSAQQFPDLHSELNLSSLELGDSALYFCASSPRSLAGGTDTQYFGPGTRLTVL.

The J gene is TRBJ2-3, the V gene TRBV3-1. Germline CDR1 LGHDT, CDR2 YNNKEL (reference sequence). The length of the CDR3 is 13 residues. The CDR3: CASCAESTDTQYF.

V usage is TRBV4-2 and J usage is TRBJ2-1; lacking DNA, the TRBD2 call made by TCRdb goes unchecked. Germline V gene data show CDR1 as LGHNA and CDR2 as YNFKEQ. The CDR3 loop spans 14 amino acids. Here the CDR3 reads CASRPGLAWNEQFF.

The chain is built from TRBV10-3 and TRBJ2-1; TCRdb designates TRBD1, a call that cannot be tested without DNA. The length of the CDR3 is 15 residues. Germline loops: CDR1 ENHRY, CDR2 SYGVKD. CDR3 region: CAINQEAPSYNEQFF.